Listed below are T cell receptor beta chains from one sample, sequenced in a study of blood T cell repertoires in COVID-19. Generated by immunoSEQ multiplex PCR, the TCRdb table keeps only in-frame clones and is missing some. The sample records 310,000 or so clones, roughly 89% being singletons. Sequenced input: PBMCs or T cells enriched from blood (not recorded which). These receptors all stem from a woman in her late teens or twenties with acute COVID-19. CDR3s include the opening cysteine and the closing phenylalanine or tryptophan. A D gene is named only where the DNA matches it firmly.

TRBV2	TRBJ2-2	TRBD2	TGTGCCAGCGTAGGGACGACTAGCGGTTACACCGGGGAGCTGTTTTTT	CASVGTTSGYTGELFF
TRBV19	TRBJ1-5	TRBD1	TGTGCCAGTCGCGACCGTAGCCAGGGGGCTTTTCAGCCCCAGCATTTT	CASRDRSQGAFQPQHF
TRBV3-1/TRBV3-2	TRBJ2-2	.	TGTGCCAGCAGCCAAGTAGTTACATTGGAGGGAGGACGGGAGGAGCTGTTTTTT	CASSQVVTLEGGREELFF
TRBV11-2	TRBJ2-2	TRBD1	TGTGCCAGCAGCACCACGCAGGGGGCTTTTAACACCGGGGAGCTGTTTTTT	CASSTTQGAFNTGELFF
TRBV23-1	TRBJ1-5	TRBD1	TGCGCCAGCGTGTCCCCGGGACAGGGGGCTTTGAGAGGTAATCAGCCCCAGCATTTT	CASVSPGQGALRGNQPQHF
TRBV28	TRBJ1-1	TRBD1	TGTGCCAGCAGTTCCCAGGGGGCGGGCATCACTGAAGCTTTCTTT	CASSSQGAGITEAFF
TRBV27	TRBJ2-1	TRBD2	TGTGCCAGCAGACGACGGACTAGCGGGATGGGGAATGAGCAGTTCTTC	CASRRRTSGMGNEQFF
TRBV18	TRBJ2-4	.	TGTGCCAGCTCACAACAGGGTCTAGCCAAAAACATTCAGTACTTC	CASSQQGLAKNIQYF
TRBV5-5	TRBJ2-5	TRBD1	TGTGCCAGCAGCCTCCCGACAGGGATCGAGACCCAGTACTTC	CASSLPTGIETQYF
TRBV29-1	TRBJ2-5	.	TGCAGCGTTGCAAGCCAAGGGAGGGGGGAAGAGACCCAGTACTTC	CSVASQGRGEETQYF
TRBV3-1/TRBV3-2	TRBJ1-1	.	TGTGCCAGCAGCTCTACCAGGGGCCCAACTGAAGCTTTCTTT	CASSSTRGPTEAFF
TRBV5-8	TRBJ1-1	.	TGTGCCAGCGTCAGGGTTACTGAAGCTTTCTTT	CASVRVTEAFF
TRBV4-3	TRBJ2-1	TRBD1	TGCGCCAGCAGCCGCGGGACAGGGTTATACAATGAGCAGTTCTTC	CASSRGTGLYNEQFF